The 5 T cell receptor beta chains below come from one sample, sequenced in a study of Ad26.COV2.S vaccination and SARS-CoV-2 variants. The protocol was immunoSEQ multiplex PCR, while the TCRdb copy is restricted to in-frame clones and leaves out a portion. The sample carries 330,000 or so clones, roughly 90% recorded once. Treatment: roughly 18 received Ad26.COV2.S at low or high dose, single or two shots; five or six received placebo; per-sample allocation not given. The investigators took samples on day 63 after the first vaccine or placebo injection. The specimen was peripheral blood, collected in a trial of Ad26.COV2.S vaccine versus placebo. These receptors all come from a person aged 18-65 years who received the Ad26.COV2.S COVID-19 vaccine or a placebo.

The J gene is TRBJ2-3, the V gene TRBV6-5; D possibly corresponds to TRBD1 (8 bases). Deletions cut 7 bases from V and 4 bases from J, with 18 bases between. Germline V CDR1 and CDR2: MNHEY, SVGAGI. The CDR3 is 15 amino acids. The CDR3 nucleotides are TGTGCCAGCAATCACAGGGGGGGGTTAGCAGATACGCAGTATTTT. Translated, it gives CASNHRGGLADTQYF.

V usage is TRBV6-6 and J usage is TRBJ1-2, with 12 bases aligning to TRBD1. The germline V gene has CDR1 MNHNY and CDR2 SVGAGI (reference sequence). This CDR3 is 14 amino acids long. V lost 5 bases to trimming and J lost 7 bases; unmatched junction nucleotides: 5. The CDR3 region is CASSPGQGAGGYTF. DNA for the CDR3: TGTGCCAGCAGTCCGGGACAGGGGGCGGGTGGCTACACCTTC.

The count of this clone is one. The chain combines TRBV7-9 with TRBJ2-1, with 10 positions matching TRBD2. The junction had 15 bases not matched to a gene; V was cut back by 4 bases and J by 6 bases. This CDR3 comprises 18 residues. Germline CDR1 SEHNR, CDR2 FQNEAQ (reference sequence). The CDR3 nucleotides are TGTGCCAGCAGCTCAAGCCTTCTAGCGGGAGAGAGTATCAATGAGCAGTTCTTC. Protein product: CASSSSLLAGESINEQFF.

V is TRBV7-2 and J is TRBJ1-2; possibly TRBD1 for D (5 bases). The germline V gene has CDR1 SGHTA and CDR2 FQGNSA. CDR3 length equals 15 residues. The V gene lost 8 bases and the J gene lost 0 bases, with 16 bases spanning the gap. CDR3 coding DNA: TGTGCCAGCTTTAACACAGGAGGACCTAACTATGGCTACACCTTC. Amino acid sequence: CASFNTGGPNYGYTF.

The chain employs TRBV14 and TRBJ1-4; a weak D match, TRBD1 (6 bases). This CDR3 is built from 14 residues. CDR1 is SGHDN and CDR2 is FVKESK in the germline V gene. Trimming took 8 bases from V and 8 from J, leaving 18 bases between them. Here the CDR3 reads CASAGGQSWEKLFF. The CDR3 coding sequence is TGTGCCAGCGCGGGAGGACAGTCATGGGAAAAACTGTTTTTT.